Listed here is a single TCR beta chain. Its specificity is unknown. This CDR3 region has 14 residues. V lost 5 bases and J 0 bases, leaving 10 bases between the germline ends. CDR1 is MNHEY, CDR2 SMNVEV, per germline (reference sequence). This entry is derived from a study of T cell repertoires in cytomegalovirus infection. Study overall: Well-studied HLA-B-restricted CMV epitopes were used in the study alongside recently identified HLA-C-restricted ones. Matching HLA type and CMV infection were both indicated by public TCR beta signatures.

From the reads, TCRdb called clonotypes with MiXCR, one entry per CDR3 protein. Here the sample spans about 770,000 distinct CDR3 sequences, under 35% being singletons. Regarding the study as a whole: Cumulative public TCR beta family frequency identified CMV carriers with the relevant HLA. CMV-specific HLA-C-restricted TCR beta clonotypes dominated the ex vivo response.

Here the sequenced sample was cultured CD8+ T cells from PBMCs, taken from culture after CMV antigen stimulation. This receptor was identified in a human donor in good health (CMV status not recorded). Some clones in this sample may be carry-over from other donors' samples. The rearrangement joins TRBV27 to TRBJ1-1; D gene unclear. The CDR3 DNA reads TGTGCCAGCAGTCCTAGAAAGTTGAACACTGAAGCTTTCTTT. Protein: CASSPRKLNTEAFF.